These 7 T cell receptor beta chains came from one sample sequenced in a study of control samples from healthy donors and cancer patients. Using immunoSEQ multiplex PCR, the repertoire was profiled, and TCRdb retains in-frame clones only, with some absent. Of approximately 65,000 clones in the sample, about nine tenths are singletons; the top ten hold around a fifth. Sequencing used PBMCs. The source of these receptors is a man between 60 and 70 years old with lung cancer.

The CDR3 loop reads CAWSVRRWFGQGVEKLFF. The CDR3 region has the DNA TGTGCCTGGAGTGTACGTAGATGGTTCGGACAGGGGGTTGAAAAACTGTTTTTT. The chain joins TRBV30 to TRBJ1-4, with 10 bases that match TRBD1. This CDR3 has 18 residues. Germline-derived CDR1 and CDR2 are GTSNPN and SVGIG (reference sequence). V lost 0 bases to trimming and J lost 7 bases; unmatched junction nucleotides: 14.

The chain joins TRBV15 to TRBJ1-2; no reliable D call. Germline V gene lookup returns CDR1 LNHNV and CDR2 YYDKDF (reference sequence). The CDR3 totals 14 residues. V lost 0 bases and J 4 bases, leaving 9 bases between the germline ends. The CDR3 coding sequence is TGTGCCACCAGCAGAGATTCATCAGGCTATGGCTACACCTTC. Protein sequence: CATSRDSSGYGYTF.

This clone was observed once. The chain recombines TRBV4-1 with TRBJ1-5, with D possibly matching TRBD1 (5 bases). Looked up from germline, CDR1 is MGHRA and CDR2 is YSYEKL. V was shortened by 1 base and J by 7 bases, with 11 bases between the two germline ends. The CDR3 sequence is 14 residues long. The CDR3 sequence is CASSQVGGNQPQHF. In nucleotides, the CDR3 is TGCGCCAGCAGCCAAGTGGGGGGAAACCAGCCCCAGCATTTT.

The chain couples TRBV2 to TRBJ2-5; possible D gene TRBD2, 6 bases. Germline CDR1 is SNHLY and CDR2 is FYNNEI. Trimming cost V 2 bases and J 5 bases, with 6 bases left between them. The CDR3 spans 12 residues. The CDR3 here is CASSELAETQYF. CDR3 bases: TGTGCCAGCAGTGAACTAGCGGAGACCCAGTACTTC. Supplemented by reference TRBV2 and TRBJ2-5, the full variable domain reads EPEVTQTPSHQVTQMGQEVILRCVPISNHLYFYWYRQILGQKVEFLVSFYNNEISEKSEIFDDQFSVERPDGSNFTLKIRSTKLEDSAMYFCASSELAETQYFGPGTRLLVL.

The chain joins TRBV7-2 to TRBJ1-5, with D hard to call. V shed 1 base and J shed 4 bases, with 11 bases lying between them. CDR1 is SGHTA and CDR2 is FQGNSA in the germline V gene. CDR3 length: 15 amino acids. CDR3 DNA sequence: TGTGCCAGCAGCTTAGTAATTGTTGGGAATCAGCCCCAGCATTTT. Protein product: CASSLVIVGNQPQHF.

The rearrangement links TRBV2 to TRBJ2-3; TRBD2 might be the D (5 bases). Trimming stripped 6 bases from V and 2 bases from J, with 21 bases between. The germline CDR1 and CDR2 sequences are SNHLY and FYNNEI. CDR3 length: 17 amino acids. Here the CDR3 DNA reads TGTGCCAGCAGAAGGTTGGGGTCGAGCGGAGACACAGATACGCAGTATTTT. The encoded protein is CASRRLGSSGDTDTQYF. Full variable domain (outside the CDR3, taken from reference TRBV2 and TRBJ2-3): EPEVTQTPSHQVTQMGQEVILRCVPISNHLYFYWYRQILGQKVEFLVSFYNNEISEKSEIFDDQFSVERPDGSNFTLKIRSTKLEDSAMYFCASRRLGSSGDTDTQYFGPGTRLTVL.

V gene TRBV5-1 combines with J gene TRBJ1-1; possible D gene TRBD1, 6 bases. The CDR3 is 13 amino acids. V lost 3 bases to trimming and J lost 1 base, with 7 bases between them. Germline CDR1 is SGHRS and CDR2 is YFSETQ. The CDR3 sequence is CASSWTANTEAFF. CDR3 sequence (DNA): TGCGCCAGCAGCTGGACAGCGAACACTGAAGCTTTCTTT.